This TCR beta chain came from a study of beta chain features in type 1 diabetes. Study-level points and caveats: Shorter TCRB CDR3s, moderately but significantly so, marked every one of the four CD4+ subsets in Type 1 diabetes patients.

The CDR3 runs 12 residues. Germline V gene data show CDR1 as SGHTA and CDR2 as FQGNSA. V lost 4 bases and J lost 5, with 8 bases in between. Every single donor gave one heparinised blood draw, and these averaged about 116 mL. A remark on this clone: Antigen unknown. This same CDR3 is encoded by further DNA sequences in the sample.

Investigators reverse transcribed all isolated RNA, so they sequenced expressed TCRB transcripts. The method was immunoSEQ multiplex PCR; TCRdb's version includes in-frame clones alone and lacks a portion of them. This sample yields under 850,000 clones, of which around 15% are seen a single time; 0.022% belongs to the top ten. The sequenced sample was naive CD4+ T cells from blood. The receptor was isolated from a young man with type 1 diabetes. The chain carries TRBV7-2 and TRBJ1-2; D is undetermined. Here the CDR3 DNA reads TGTGCCAGCAGCTCGGGCCCTTATGGCTACACCTTC. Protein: CASSSGPYGYTF.